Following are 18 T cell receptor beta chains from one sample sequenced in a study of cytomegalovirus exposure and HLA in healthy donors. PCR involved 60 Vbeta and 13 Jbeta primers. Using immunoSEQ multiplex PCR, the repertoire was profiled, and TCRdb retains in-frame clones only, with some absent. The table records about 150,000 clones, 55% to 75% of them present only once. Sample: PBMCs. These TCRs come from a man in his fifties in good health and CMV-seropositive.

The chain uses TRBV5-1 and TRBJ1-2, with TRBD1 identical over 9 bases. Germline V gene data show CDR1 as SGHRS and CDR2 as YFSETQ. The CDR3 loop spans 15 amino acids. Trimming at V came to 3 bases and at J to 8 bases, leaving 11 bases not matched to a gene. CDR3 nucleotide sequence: TGCGCCAGCAGCTCCGGACAGACAGGGGGTGACGGCTACACCTTC. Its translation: CASSSGQTGGDGYTF.

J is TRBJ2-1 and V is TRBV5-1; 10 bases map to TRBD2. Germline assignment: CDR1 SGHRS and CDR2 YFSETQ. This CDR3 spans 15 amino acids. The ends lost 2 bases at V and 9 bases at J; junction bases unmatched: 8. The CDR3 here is CASSLAGGSGFEQFF. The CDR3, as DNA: TGCGCCAGCAGCTTAGCGGGGGGGTCTGGATTTGAGCAGTTCTTC.

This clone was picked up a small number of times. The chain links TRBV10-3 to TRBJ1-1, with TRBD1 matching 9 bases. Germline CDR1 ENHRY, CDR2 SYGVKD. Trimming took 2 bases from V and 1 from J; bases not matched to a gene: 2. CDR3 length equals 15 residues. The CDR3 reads CAISEGTGSNTEAFF. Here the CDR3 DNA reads TGTGCCATCAGTGAGGGGACAGGGTCGAACACTGAAGCTTTCTTT.

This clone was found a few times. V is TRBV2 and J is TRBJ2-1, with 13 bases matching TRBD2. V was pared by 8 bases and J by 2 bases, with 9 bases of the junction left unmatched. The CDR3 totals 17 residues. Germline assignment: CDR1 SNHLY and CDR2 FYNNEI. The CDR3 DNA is TGTGCCAGCCTTGGACTAGCGGGGGAGAGTACCTACAATGAGCAGTTCTTC. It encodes CASLGLAGESTYNEQFF.

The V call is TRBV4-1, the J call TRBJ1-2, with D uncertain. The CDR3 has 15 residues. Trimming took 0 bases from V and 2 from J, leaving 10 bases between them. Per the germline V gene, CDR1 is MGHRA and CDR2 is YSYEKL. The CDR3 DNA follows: TGCGCCAGCAGCCAAGAAATACAGTCCAACTATGGCTACACCTTC. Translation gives CASSQEIQSNYGYTF.

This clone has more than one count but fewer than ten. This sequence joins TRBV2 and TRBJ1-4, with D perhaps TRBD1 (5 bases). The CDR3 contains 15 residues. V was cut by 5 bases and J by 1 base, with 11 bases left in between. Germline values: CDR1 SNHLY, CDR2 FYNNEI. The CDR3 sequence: CASSPYGGTNEKLFF. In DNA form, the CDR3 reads TGTGCCAGCAGTCCTTACGGGGGAACTAATGAAAAACTGTTTTTT.

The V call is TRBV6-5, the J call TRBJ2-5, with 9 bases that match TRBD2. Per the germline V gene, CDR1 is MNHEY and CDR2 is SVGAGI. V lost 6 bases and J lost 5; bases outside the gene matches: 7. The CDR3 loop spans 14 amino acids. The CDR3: CASRPGLAPETQYF. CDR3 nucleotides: TGTGCCAGCAGGCCGGGACTAGCCCCGGAGACCCAGTACTTC.

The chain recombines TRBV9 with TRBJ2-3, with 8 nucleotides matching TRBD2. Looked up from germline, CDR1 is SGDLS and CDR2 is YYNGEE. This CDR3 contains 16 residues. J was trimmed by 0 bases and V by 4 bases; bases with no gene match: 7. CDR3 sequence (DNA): TGTGCCAGCAGCCCCGGGAGGGCAGGTAGCACAGATACGCAGTATTTT. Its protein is CASSPGRAGSTDTQYF.

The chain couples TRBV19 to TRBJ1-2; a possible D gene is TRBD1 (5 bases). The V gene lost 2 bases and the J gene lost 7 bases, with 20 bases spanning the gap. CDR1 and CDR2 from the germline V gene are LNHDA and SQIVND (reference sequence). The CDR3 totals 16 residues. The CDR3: CASSILRDSGVGGYTF. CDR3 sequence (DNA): TGTGCCAGTAGTATACTCCGGGACTCGGGGGTCGGTGGCTACACCTTC.

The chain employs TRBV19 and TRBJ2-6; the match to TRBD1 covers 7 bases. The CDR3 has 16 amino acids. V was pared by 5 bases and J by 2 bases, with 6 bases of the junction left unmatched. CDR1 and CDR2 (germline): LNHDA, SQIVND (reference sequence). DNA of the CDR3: TGTGCCAGTAGTGGGGGTACAGGGGCTGGGGCCAACGTCCTGACTTTC. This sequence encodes CASSGGTGAGANVLTF.

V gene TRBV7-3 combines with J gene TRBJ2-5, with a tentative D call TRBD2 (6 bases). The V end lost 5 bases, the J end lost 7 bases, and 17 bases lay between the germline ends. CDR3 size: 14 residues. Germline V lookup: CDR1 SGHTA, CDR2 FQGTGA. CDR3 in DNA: TGTGCCAGCAGCCCCAATAGCGGCCCTGGGACCCAGTACTTC. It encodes CASSPNSGPGTQYF.

The CDR3 DNA reads as TGCGCCAGCAGCTTGGGAAGGGTCGGGAGCTATGGCTACACCTTC. It yields the protein CASSLGRVGSYGYTF. V is TRBV5-1 and J is TRBJ1-2; D call uncertain. Germline V gives CDR1 SGHRS, CDR2 YFSETQ. The CDR3 length is 15 residues. The V end was cut by 0 bases, the J end by 4 bases, with 13 bases between. The full variable domain, with the rest looked up from reference TRBV5-1 and TRBJ1-2, is KAGVTQTPRYLIKTRGQQVTLSCSPISGHRSVSWYQQTPGQGLQFLFEYFSETQRNKGNFPGRFSGRQFSNSRSEMNVSTLELGDSALYLCASSLGRVGSYGYTFGSGTRLTVV.

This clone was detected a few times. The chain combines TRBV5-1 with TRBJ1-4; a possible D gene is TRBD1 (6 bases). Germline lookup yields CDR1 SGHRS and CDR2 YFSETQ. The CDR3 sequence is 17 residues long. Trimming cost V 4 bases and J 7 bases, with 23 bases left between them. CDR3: CASSGGQSSIRREKLFF. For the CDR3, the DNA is TGCGCCAGCAGCGGCGGACAGTCCTCGATTCGGCGTGAAAAACTGTTTTTT.

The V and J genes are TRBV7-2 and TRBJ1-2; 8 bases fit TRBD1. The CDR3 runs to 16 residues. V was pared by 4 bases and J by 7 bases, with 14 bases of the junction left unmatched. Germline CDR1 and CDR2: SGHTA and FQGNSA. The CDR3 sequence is CASSSGLRGRGSGYTF. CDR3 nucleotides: TGTGCCAGCAGCTCCGGCCTCAGGGGGCGAGGGAGTGGCTACACCTTC.

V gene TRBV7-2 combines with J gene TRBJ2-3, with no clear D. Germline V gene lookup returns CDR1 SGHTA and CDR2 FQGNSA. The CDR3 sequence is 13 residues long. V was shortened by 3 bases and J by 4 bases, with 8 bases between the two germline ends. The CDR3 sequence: CASSLLSSDTQYF. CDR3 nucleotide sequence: TGTGCCAGCAGCTTGCTTAGTTCAGATACGCAGTATTTT.

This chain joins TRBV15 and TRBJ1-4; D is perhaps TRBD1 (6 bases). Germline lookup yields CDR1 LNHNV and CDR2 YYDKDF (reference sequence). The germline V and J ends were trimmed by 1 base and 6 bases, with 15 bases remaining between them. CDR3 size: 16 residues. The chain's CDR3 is CATSRVRRGNDEKLFF. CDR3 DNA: TGTGCCACCAGCAGAGTTCGAAGGGGGAACGATGAAAAACTGTTTTTT.

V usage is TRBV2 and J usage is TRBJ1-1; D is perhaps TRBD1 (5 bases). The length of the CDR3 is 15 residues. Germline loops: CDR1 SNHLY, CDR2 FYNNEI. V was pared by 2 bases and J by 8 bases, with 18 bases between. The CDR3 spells CASSERRNLGGEAFF. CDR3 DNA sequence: TGTGCCAGCAGTGAAAGGCGGAACCTCGGGGGGGAAGCTTTCTTT.

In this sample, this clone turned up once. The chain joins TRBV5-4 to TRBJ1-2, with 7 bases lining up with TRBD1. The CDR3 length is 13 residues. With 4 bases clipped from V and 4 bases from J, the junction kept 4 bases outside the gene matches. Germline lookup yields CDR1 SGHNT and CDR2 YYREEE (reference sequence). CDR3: CASSGQEAYGYTF. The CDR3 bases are TGTGCCAGCAGCGGACAGGAAGCCTATGGCTACACCTTC.